The clone carrying this T cell receptor beta chain was detected only a few times. The CDR3 extends over 15 amino acids. Germline V gives CDR1 MNHNS, CDR2 SASEGT. The V and J ends lost 2 bases and 3 bases respectively, with 10 bases between them. The sample belongs to a study of T cells in Graves' hyperthyroidism and ophthalmopathy. TCR beta CDR3 regions were amplified from RNA transcripts. First-round RT-PCR with HTBI primers amplified the TCR CDR3 region. TCRdb recomputed calls from the multiplex PCR reads with MiXCR, one row per CDR3 protein. In the table there are some 490,000 distinct CDR3 sequences, approximately 16% of which are singletons.

Sequenced sample: blood. The chain is built from TRBV6-1 and TRBJ2-2; D not certain. This clonotype was sampled from a woman in her twenties or thirties with Graves' ophthalmopathy. The CDR3 nucleotides read TGTGCCAGCAGTGAATCTTGGGCCGACACCGGGGAGCTGTTTTTT. It is translated as CASSESWADTGELFF.